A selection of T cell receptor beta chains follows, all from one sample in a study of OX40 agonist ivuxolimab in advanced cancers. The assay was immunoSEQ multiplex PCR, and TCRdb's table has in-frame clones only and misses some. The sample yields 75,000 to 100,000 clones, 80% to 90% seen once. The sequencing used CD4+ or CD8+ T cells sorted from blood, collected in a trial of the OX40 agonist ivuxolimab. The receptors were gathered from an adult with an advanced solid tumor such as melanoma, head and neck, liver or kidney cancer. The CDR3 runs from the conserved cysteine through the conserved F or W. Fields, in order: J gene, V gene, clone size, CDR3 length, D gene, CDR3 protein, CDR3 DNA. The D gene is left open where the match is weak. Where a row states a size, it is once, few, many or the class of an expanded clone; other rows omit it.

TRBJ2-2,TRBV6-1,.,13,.,CASSERITGELFF,TGTGCCAGCAGTGAAAGGATCACCGGGGAGCTGTTTTTT
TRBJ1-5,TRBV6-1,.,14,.,CASSDTRPNQPQHF,TGTGCCAGCAGTGATACCCGCCCGAATCAGCCCCAGCATTTT
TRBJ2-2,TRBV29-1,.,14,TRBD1,CSVQTGTNTGELFF,TGCAGCGTTCAGACAGGGACAAACACCGGGGAGCTGTTTTTT
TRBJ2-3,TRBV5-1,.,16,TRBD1,CASSLEGGQGHYTQYF,TGCGCCAGCAGCTTGGAGGGGGGACAGGGCCACTATACGCAGTATTTT
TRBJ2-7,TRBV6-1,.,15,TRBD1,CASSETGLKFYEQYF,TGTGCCAGCAGTGAGACAGGGTTGAAGTTCTACGAGCAGTACTTC
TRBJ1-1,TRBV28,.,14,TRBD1,CASSLGTGTTEAFF,TGTGCCAGCAGTTTAGGGACAGGGACCACTGAAGCTTTCTTT
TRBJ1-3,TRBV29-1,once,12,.,CSVAGSGNTIYF,TGCAGCGTTGCCGGCTCTGGAAACACCATATATTTT
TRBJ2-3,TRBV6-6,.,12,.,CASSLMTITQYF,TGTGCCAGCAGTTTAATGACGATTACGCAGTATTTT
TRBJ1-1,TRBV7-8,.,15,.,CASSLEWLGNTEAFF,TGTGCCAGCAGCTTAGAGTGGCTCGGGAACACTGAAGCTTTCTTT
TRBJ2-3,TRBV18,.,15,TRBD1,CASSRETGNTDTQYF,TGTGCCAGCTCACGGGAGACAGGGAACACAGATACGCAGTATTTT
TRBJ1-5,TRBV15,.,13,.,CATSRDYVQPQHF,TGTGCCACCAGCAGAGATTACGTCCAGCCCCAGCATTTT
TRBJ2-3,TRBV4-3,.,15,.,CASSREAGRGDTQYF,TGCGCCAGCAGCCGGGAAGCCGGGAGAGGAGATACGCAGTATTTT
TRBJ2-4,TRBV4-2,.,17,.,CASSQDGGSSGKNIQYF,TGTGCCAGCAGCCAAGATGGTGGTAGCAGTGGCAAAAACATTCAGTACTTC
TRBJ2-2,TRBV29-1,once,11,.,CSVGGPGELFF,TGCAGCGTTGGGGGTCCCGGGGAGCTGTTTTTT
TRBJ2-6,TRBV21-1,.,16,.,CASSKGQLSGANVLTF,TGTGCCAGCAGTAAGGGACAACTCTCTGGGGCCAACGTCCTGACTTTC
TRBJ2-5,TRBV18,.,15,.,CASSPLGRLVETQYF,TGTGCCAGCTCACCATTGGGCAGATTGGTAGAGACCCAGTACTTC
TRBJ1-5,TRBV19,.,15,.,CASSIGGGRGQPQHF,TGTGCCAGTAGTATAGGGGGGGGAAGAGGGCAGCCCCAGCATTTT
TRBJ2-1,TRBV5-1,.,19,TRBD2,CASSLGVGGSRSSYNEQFF,TGCGCCAGCAGCTTAGGCGTTGGCGGGAGTCGTAGCTCCTACAATGAGCAGTTCTTC
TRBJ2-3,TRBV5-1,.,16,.,CASSLVQPSRTDTQYF,TGCGCCAGCAGCTTGGTTCAGCCCTCCCGGACAGATACGCAGTATTTT
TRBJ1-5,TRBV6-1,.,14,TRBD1,CASSEGTVDQPQHF,TGTGCCAGCAGTGAGGGGACAGTCGATCAGCCCCAGCATTTT